This T cell receptor beta chain emerged from a study of cytotoxic CD8 clonotypes in ibrutinib-treated CLL listed by TCRdb under 2021. A note on the overall study: The cohort included roughly 15 treatment-naive and roughly ten relapsed/refractory patients; under 18 were IGHV unmutated. Responses were partial in around 24 patients and complete in 2; after median approximately 69 months follow-up, around 15 stayed in remission and some twelve progressed. Response samples were taken after a median of 12 months on treatment, ranging from 6 to 36 months. Samples averaged roughly 260,000 productive templates and 90,000 to 95,000 productive rearrangements. Of the approximately 86 participants in the trial, 25 to 30 had longitudinal samples available. Cryopreserved peripheral blood mononuclear cells were obtained before treatment, at response, and at either sustained remission or disease progression. All remission and progressive disease samples were collected while patients were still receiving ibrutinib. Overall study outcomes, separate from this receptor: Baseline clonality was found to be higher than that of age-matched healthy donors and was strongly correlated with circulating CD8+ T-cell counts. Sampling times were not matched between patients in sustained remission and patients whose disease was progressing, and lymph node repertoires were not examined. An increase in clonality was observed at ibrutinib response, with clonality remaining stable during sustained remission and falling back toward baseline at progression. Public clonotypes were found to be uncommon and were observed to contract or remain stable during treatment; the increase in clonality was shown to reflect expansion of private clonotypes at ibrutinib response.

The CDR3 runs 15 residues from the cysteine to the phenylalanine. The DNA shown is the 45-base CDR3, in frame from base 1. Via the germline V gene, CDR1 is MNHEY and CDR2 SVGAGI. V is reduced by 2 bases and J by 4 bases, leaving a spacing of 13 bases between them. The goal of deep resolution MiSeq sequencing was a depth between 1 in 1 million and 1 in 200,000 T cells, and coverage averaged 10x per clonotype. TCR beta libraries were generated with the immunoSEQ hsTCRB Kit. Concerning the study's data processing: The data were analyzed with ImmunoSEQ Analyzer and ImmunoSEQ Data Assistant, and V, D and J gene assignments followed IMGT definitions. Clonality, which ranges from 0 to 1, was calculated by subtracting the normalized Shannon entropy of productive rearrangement frequencies from one. Only overrepresented clonotypes making up at least 0.05% of the repertoire of each patient were included in the public clonotype analysis. Some twelve age-matched healthy donor repertoires from immuneACCESS were used as controls for clonality. TCRdb holds this immuneACCESS table with in-frame rearrangements only. Some clones are missing; in checked studies, unresolved V genes explain under half, and the rest has no known cause. V and J calls and clone size are as listed in that table; D and trimming were resolved from the DNA. The sample table records about 44,000 clones; about two thirds of these occur just once. 13% of the sample comes from the top ten.

On this clone itself: This clone's antigen is unknown. Per-nucleotide qualities are absent, and no much larger clonotype sits a single base away.

What this sample's time point label stands for: 12 months on ibrutinib. For TCR beta library preparation, approximately 2 micrograms of genomic DNA were isolated from cryopreserved PBMCs. Longitudinal blood samples from CLL patients on ibrutinib monotherapy underwent high-throughput TCR beta sequencing. Patients were enrolled in a phase 2 open-label single-center ibrutinib monotherapy trial. This TCR derives from a human donor with chronic lymphocytic leukemia. The chain joins TRBV6-5 to TRBJ2-3; no confident D gene assignment can be made. Source: PBMCs, taken after 12 months of ibrutinib treatment. Here the CDR3 is given as CASSYHWGASDTQYF. The DNA sequence is given as TGTGCCAGCAGTTACCACTGGGGTGCGTCAGATACGCAGTATTTT.